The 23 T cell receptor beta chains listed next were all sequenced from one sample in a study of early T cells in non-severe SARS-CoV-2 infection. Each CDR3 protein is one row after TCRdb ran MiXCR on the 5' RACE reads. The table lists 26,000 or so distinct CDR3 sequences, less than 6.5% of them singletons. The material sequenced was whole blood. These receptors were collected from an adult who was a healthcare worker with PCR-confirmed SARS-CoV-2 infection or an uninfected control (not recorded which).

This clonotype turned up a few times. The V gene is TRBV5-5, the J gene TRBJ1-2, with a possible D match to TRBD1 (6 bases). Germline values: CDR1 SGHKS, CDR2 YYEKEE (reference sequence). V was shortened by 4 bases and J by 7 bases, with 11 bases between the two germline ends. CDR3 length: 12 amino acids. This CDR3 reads CASSLQGPGYTF. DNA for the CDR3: TGTGCCAGCAGCCTACAGGGTCCTGGCTACACCTTC.

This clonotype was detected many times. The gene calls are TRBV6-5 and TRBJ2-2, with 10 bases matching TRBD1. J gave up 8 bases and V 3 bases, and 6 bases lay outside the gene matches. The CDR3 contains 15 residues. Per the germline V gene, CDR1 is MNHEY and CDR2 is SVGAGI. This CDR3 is CASSYSDRGLGELFF. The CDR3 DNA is TGTGCCAGCAGTTATTCCGACAGGGGGCTGGGGGAGCTGTTTTTT.

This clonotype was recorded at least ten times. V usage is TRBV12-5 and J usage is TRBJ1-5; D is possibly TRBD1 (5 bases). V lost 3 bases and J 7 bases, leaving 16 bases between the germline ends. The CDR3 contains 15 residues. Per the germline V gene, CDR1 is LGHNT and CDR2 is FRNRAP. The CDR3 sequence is CASGLPGQANQPQHF. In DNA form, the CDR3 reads TGTGCTAGTGGTTTACCGGGGCAGGCTAACCAGCCCCAGCATTTT.

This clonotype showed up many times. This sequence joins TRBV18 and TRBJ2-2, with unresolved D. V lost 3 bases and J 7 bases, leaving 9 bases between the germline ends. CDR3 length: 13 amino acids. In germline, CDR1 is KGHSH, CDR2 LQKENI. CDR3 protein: CASSPQKDGELFF. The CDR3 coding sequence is TGTGCCAGCTCACCGCAAAAGGACGGGGAGCTGTTTTTT.

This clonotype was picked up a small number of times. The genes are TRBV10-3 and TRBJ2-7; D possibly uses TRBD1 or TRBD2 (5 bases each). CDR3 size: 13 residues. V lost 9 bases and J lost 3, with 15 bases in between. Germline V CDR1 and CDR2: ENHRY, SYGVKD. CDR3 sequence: CAITGTDDYEQYF. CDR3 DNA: TGTGCCATAACCGGGACCGATGACTACGAGCAGTACTTC.

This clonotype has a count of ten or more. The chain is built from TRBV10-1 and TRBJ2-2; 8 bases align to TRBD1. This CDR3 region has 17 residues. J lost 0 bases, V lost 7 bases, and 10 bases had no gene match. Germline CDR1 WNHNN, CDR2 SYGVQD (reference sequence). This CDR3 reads CASMRPGQESNTGELFF. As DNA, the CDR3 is TGCGCCAGCATGAGACCGGGACAGGAATCGAACACCGGGGAGCTGTTTTTT.

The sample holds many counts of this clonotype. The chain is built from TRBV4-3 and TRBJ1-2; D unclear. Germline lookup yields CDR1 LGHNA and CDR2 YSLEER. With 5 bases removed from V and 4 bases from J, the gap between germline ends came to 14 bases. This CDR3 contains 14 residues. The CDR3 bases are TGCGCCAGCAGCAAAGGGAACAATTTCTATGGCTACACCTTC. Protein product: CASSKGNNFYGYTF.

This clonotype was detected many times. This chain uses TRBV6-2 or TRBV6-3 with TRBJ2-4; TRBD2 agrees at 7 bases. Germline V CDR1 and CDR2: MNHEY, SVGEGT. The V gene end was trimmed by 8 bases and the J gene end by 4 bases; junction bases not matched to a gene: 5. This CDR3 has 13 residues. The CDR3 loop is CASLREGKNIQYF. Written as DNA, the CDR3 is TGTGCCAGCCTTAGGGAGGGGAAAAACATTCAGTACTTC.

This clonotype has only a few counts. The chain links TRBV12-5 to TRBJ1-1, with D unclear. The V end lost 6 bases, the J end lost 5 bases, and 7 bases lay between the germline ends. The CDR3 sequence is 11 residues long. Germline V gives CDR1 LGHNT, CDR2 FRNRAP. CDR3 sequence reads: CASGPGTEAFF. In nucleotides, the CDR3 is TGTGCTAGTGGCCCTGGGACTGAAGCTTTCTTT.

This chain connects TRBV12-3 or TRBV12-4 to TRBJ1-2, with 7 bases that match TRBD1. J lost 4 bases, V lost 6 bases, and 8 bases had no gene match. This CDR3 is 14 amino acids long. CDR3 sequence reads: CASRSSTGLYGYTF. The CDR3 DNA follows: TGTGCCAGCAGATCTTCGACAGGGCTCTATGGCTACACCTTC.

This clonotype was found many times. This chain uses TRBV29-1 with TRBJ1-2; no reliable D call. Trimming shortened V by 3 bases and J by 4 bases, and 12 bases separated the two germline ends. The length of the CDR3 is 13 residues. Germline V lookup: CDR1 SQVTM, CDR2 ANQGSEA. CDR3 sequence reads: CSVDTEKRYGYTF. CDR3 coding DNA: TGCAGCGTTGATACCGAAAAGCGCTATGGCTACACCTTC.

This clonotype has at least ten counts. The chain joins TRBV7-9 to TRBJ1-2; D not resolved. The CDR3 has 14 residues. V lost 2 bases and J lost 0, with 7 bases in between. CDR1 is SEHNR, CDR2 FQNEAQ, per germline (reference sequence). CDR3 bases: TGTGCCAGCAGCTTACGGGGTTCTAACTATGGCTACACCTTC. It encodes CASSLRGSNYGYTF.

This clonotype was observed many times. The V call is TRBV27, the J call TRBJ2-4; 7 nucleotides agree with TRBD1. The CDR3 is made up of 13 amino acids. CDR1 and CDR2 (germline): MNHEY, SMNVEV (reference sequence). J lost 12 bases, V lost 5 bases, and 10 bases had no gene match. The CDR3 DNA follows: TGTGCCAGCAGTCTAGGACAGGAACGGCGTCAGTACTTC. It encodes CASSLGQERRQYF.

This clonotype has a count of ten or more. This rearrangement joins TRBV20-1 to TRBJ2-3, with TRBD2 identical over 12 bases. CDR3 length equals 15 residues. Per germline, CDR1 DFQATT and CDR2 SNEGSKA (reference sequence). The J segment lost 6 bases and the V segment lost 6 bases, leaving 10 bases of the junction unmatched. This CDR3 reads CSASPLAGGGDTQYF. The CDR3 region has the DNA TGCAGTGCCTCCCCACTAGCGGGGGGCGGCGATACGCAGTATTTT.

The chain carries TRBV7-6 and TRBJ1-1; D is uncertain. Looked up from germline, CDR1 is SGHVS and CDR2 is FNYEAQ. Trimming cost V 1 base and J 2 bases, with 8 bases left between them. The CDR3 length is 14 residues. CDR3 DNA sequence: TGTGCCAGCAGCTTAGGCCTGAGTAACACTGAAGCTTTCTTT. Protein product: CASSLGLSNTEAFF.

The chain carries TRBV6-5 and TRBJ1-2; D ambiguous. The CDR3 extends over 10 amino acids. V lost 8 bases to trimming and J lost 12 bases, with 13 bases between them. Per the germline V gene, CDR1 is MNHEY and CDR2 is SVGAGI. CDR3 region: CASGLPSHTF. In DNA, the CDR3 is TGTGCCAGCGGTCTACCCTCCCACACCTTC.

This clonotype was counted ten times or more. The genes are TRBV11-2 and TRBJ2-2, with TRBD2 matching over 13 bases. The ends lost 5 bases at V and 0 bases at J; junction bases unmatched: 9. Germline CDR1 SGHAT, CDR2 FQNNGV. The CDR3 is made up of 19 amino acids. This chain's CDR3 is CASSTGLAGYNANTGELFF. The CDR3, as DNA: TGTGCCAGCAGCACGGGACTAGCGGGGTATAACGCGAACACCGGGGAGCTGTTTTTT.

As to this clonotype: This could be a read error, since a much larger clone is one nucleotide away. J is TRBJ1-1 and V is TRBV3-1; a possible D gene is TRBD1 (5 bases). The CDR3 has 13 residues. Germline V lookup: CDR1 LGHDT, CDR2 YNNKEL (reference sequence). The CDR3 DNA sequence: TGTGCCAACAGCCCCAGGGAGAACACTGAAGCTTTCTTT. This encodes CANSPRENTEAFF.

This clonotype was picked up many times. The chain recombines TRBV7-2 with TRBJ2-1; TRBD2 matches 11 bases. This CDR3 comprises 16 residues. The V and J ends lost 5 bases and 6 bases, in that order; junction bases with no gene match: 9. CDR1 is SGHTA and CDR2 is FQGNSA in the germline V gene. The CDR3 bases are TGTGCCAGCAGCGCCCTGACTAGCGGGGACAGCAATGAGCAGTTCTTC. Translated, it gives CASSALTSGDSNEQFF.

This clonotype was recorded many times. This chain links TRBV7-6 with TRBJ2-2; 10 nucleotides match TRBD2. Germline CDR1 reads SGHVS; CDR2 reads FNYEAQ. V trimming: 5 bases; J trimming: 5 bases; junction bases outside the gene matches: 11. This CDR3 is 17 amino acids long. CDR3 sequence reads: CASSPFSGGSETGELFF. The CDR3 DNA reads TGTGCCAGCAGCCCTTTTAGCGGGGGGTCGGAGACCGGGGAGCTGTTTTTT.

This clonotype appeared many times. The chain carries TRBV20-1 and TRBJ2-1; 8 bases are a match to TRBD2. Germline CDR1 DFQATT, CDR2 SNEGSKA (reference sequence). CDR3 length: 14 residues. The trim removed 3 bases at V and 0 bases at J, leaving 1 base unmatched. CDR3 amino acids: CSASSGDSYNEQFF. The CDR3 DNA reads TGCAGTGCTAGTAGCGGGGACTCCTACAATGAGCAGTTCTTC.

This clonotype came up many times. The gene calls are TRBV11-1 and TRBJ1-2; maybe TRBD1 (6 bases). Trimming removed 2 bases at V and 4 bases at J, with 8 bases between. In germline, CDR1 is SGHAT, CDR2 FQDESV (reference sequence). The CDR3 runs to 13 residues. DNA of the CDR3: TGTGCCAGCAGCTTAACAGGGACCTATGGCTACACCTTC. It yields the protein CASSLTGTYGYTF.

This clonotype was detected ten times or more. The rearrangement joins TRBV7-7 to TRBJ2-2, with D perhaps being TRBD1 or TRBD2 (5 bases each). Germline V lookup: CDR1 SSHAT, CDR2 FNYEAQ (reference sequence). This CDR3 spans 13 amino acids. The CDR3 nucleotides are TGTGCTCTTGCCGGGACCGGGGCCGGGGAGCTGTTTTTT. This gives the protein CALAGTGAGELFF.